In its sample, the clone carrying this TCR beta chain was seen many times. V trimming: 6 bases; J trimming: 1 base; junction bases outside the gene matches: 19. The CDR3 extends over 19 amino acids. The data were taken from a study of early T cells in non-severe SARS-CoV-2 infection. TCRdb ran MiXCR on the 5' RACE reads and lists one entry per CDR3 protein. The sample lists 45,000 to 70,000 distinct CDR3 sequences, under 14% occurring once. What was sequenced was whole blood. The chain joins TRBV12-3 or TRBV12-4 to TRBJ2-5, with 8 bases fitting TRBD2. The sequence was collected from an adult who was a healthcare worker with PCR-confirmed SARS-CoV-2 infection or an uninfected control (not recorded which). As DNA, the CDR3 is TGTGCCAGCAGGCCCTCAGCGGGGGTACCAAACACTCTCCAAGAGACCCAGTACTTC. It yields the protein CASRPSAGVPNTLQETQYF.